Below are 27 T cell receptor beta chains sequenced from a single sample in a study of identical twins. TCRdb called the 5' RACE reads again in MiXCR, with one record for every CDR3 protein. The sample records 500,000 or so distinct CDR3 sequences, 11% to 15% being singletons. This sample was shared with a second study, whose subject was yellow fever vaccine responses in identical twins.

Sequenced input: CD4+ T cells sorted from blood. All receptors come from a woman between 18 and 29 years old in good health.

Ten or more counts support this clonotype. This chain connects TRBV5-1 to TRBJ2-1, with TRBD2 identical over 10 bases. Germline V gene lookup returns CDR1 SGHRS and CDR2 YFSETQ. This CDR3 comprises 14 residues. With V trimmed by 1 base and J by 8 bases, 3 bases remained unmatched. Written as DNA, the CDR3 is TGCGCCAGCAGCTTGACTAGCGGGAACGATGAGCAGTTCTTC. As protein: CASSLTSGNDEQFF.

This clonotype was detected a few times. The chain carries TRBV6-5 and TRBJ2-1, with a possible D match to TRBD1 (6 bases). The V gene lost 4 bases and the J gene lost 0 bases, with 22 bases spanning the gap. This CDR3 is 19 amino acids long. Per the germline V gene, CDR1 is MNHEY and CDR2 is SVGAGI. The CDR3 reads CASSLTIFLPTGSYNEQFF. CDR3 DNA: TGTGCCAGCAGTTTGACCATTTTCCTTCCGACAGGCTCCTACAATGAGCAGTTCTTC.

The chain combines TRBV5-1 with TRBJ1-3; D gene uncertain. Per germline, CDR1 SGHRS and CDR2 YFSETQ. The CDR3 runs 18 residues. Deletions cut 0 bases from V and 0 bases from J, with 16 bases between. CDR3: CASSLGLRTVYSGNTIYF. The CDR3 DNA sequence: TGCGCCAGCAGCTTGGGACTACGGACGGTCTACTCTGGAAACACCATATATTTT. The variable domain in full, with the rest retrieved from reference TRBV5-1 and TRBJ1-3, is KAGVTQTPRYLIKTRGQQVTLSCSPISGHRSVSWYQQTPGQGLQFLFEYFSETQRNKGNFPGRFSGRQFSNSRSEMNVSTLELGDSALYLCASSLGLRTVYSGNTIYFGEGSWLTVV.

As DNA, the CDR3 is TGCGCCAGCAGCTCGGTAGATGGGACAGGGTCTCGCGAGCAGTACTTC. The encoded protein is CASSSVDGTGSREQYF. J is TRBJ2-7 and V is TRBV5-1; 9 positions agree with TRBD1. Germline lookup yields CDR1 SGHRS and CDR2 YFSETQ. Germline trimming cut 3 bases from V and 6 bases from J; bases unmatched to any gene: 13. The CDR3 sequence is 16 residues long.

Only a few counts were recorded for this clonotype. The rearrangement links TRBV5-5 to TRBJ2-7; D is unresolved. The CDR3 is made up of 13 amino acids. Per the germline V gene, CDR1 is SGHKS and CDR2 is YYEKEE (reference sequence). V was cut by 0 bases and J by 3 bases, with 7 bases left in between. Here the CDR3 reads CASSLGPFYEQYF. In DNA, the CDR3 is TGTGCCAGCAGCTTGGGTCCGTTCTACGAGCAGTACTTC. Full variable domain (outside the CDR3, taken from reference TRBV5-5 and TRBJ2-7): DAGVTQSPTHLIKTRGQQVTLRCSPISGHKSVSWYQQVLGQGPQFIFQYYEKEERGRGNFPDRFSARQFPNYSSELNVNALLLGDSALYLCASSLGPFYEQYFGPGTRLTVT.

The chain couples TRBV6-5 to TRBJ2-4; no clear D. V was shortened by 7 bases and J by 1 base, with 11 bases between the two germline ends. Germline CDR1 reads MNHEY; CDR2 reads SVGAGI. This CDR3 comprises 14 residues. The CDR3 is CASMTLGAKNIQYF. The DNA of the CDR3 is TGTGCCAGCATGACTCTCGGGGCCAAAAACATTCAGTACTTC.

Many counts were recorded for this clonotype. This sequence joins TRBV6-2 or TRBV6-3 and TRBJ2-4, with D tentatively TRBD2 (5 bases). The germline V gene encodes CDR1 MNHEY and CDR2 SVGEGT. Trimming shortened V by 6 bases and J by 3 bases, and 12 bases separated the two germline ends. This CDR3 contains 14 residues. The CDR3 DNA reads TGTGCCAGCAGGTCGGGGTATGGCAAAAACATTCAGTACTTC. Protein product: CASRSGYGKNIQYF.

This clonotype was counted at least ten times. This chain's CDR3 is CASSLGSLKRTQYF. The CDR3 region has the DNA TGTGCCAGCAGCTTGGGATCGTTGAAGAGGACCCAGTACTTC. This chain uses TRBV5-6 with TRBJ2-5; D is unclear. The CDR3 extends over 14 amino acids. V was pared by 0 bases and J by 7 bases, with 13 bases between. Germline assignment: CDR1 SGHDT and CDR2 YYEEEE. Full variable domain (rest looked up from reference TRBV5-6 and TRBJ2-5): DAGVTQSPTHLIKTRGQQVTLRCSPKSGHDTVSWYQQALGQGPQFIFQYYEEEERQRGNFPDRFSGHQFPNYSSELNVNALLLGDSALYLCASSLGSLKRTQYFGPGTRLLVL.

The chain couples TRBV4-3 to TRBJ2-1; D might be TRBD2 (5 bases). Trimming stripped 0 bases from V and 12 bases from J, with 21 bases between. The germline V gene encodes CDR1 LGHNA and CDR2 YSLEER. This CDR3 spans 16 amino acids. The CDR3 spells CASSQEVFAGDTGQFF. In DNA, the CDR3 is TGCGCCAGCAGCCAAGAGGTCTTTGCGGGTGACACCGGGCAGTTCTTC.

The chain has TRBV10-3 and TRBJ2-2; 7 nucleotides align to TRBD2. The CDR3 extends over 15 amino acids. CDR1 ENHRY and CDR2 SYGVKD come from the germline V gene. V was pared by 8 bases and J by 2 bases, with 8 bases of the junction left unmatched. The CDR3 spells CAIPGASGNTGELFF. CDR3 nucleotide sequence: TGTGCCATCCCTGGCGCTAGCGGAAACACCGGGGAGCTGTTTTTT.

This clonotype has a handful of counts. CDR3 coding DNA: TGCGCCAGCAGCCAAGATCGGACAGTCTCCTACGAGCAGTACTTC. Translated: CASSQDRTVSYEQYF. The V gene is TRBV4-3, the J gene TRBJ2-7, with D tentatively TRBD1 (6 bases). The CDR3 is 15 residues long. V lost 0 bases and J 0 bases, leaving 9 bases between the germline ends. Germline lookup yields CDR1 LGHNA and CDR2 YSLEER.

This clonotype was seen a few times. The chain uses TRBV12-3 or TRBV12-4 and TRBJ2-3; D is possibly TRBD2 (6 bases). Deletions cut 8 bases from V and 0 bases from J, with 12 bases between. The CDR3 spans 14 residues. CDR3 sequence: CASRASASTDTQYF. The CDR3, as DNA: TGTGCCAGCCGGGCTAGCGCTAGCACAGATACGCAGTATTTT.

The rearrangement uses TRBV6-2 or TRBV6-3 and TRBJ2-1; no clear D. The CDR3 contains 10 residues. In germline, CDR1 is MNHEY, CDR2 SVGEGT. The ends were cut back, 2 bases at V and 13 bases at J, with 6 bases in the middle. The CDR3 is CASSYPHQFF. The CDR3 DNA is TGTGCCAGCAGTTACCCACACCAGTTCTTC.

This chain connects TRBV6-2 or TRBV6-3 to TRBJ2-1; 12 positions match TRBD2. V shed 8 bases and J 4 bases; nucleotides not matched to a gene: 6. CDR1 and CDR2 from the germline V gene are MNHEY and SVGEGT. This CDR3 has 15 residues. As DNA, the CDR3 is TGTGCCAGCGGACGCGGACTAGCGGGGTACAATGAGCAGTTCTTC. Translating gives CASGRGLAGYNEQFF.

This clonotype was picked up a small number of times. This sequence joins TRBV15 and TRBJ1-5; D is undetermined. V lost 3 bases, J lost 7 bases, and 10 bases lay in between. Germline lookup yields CDR1 LNHNV and CDR2 YYDKDF (reference sequence). There are 13 residues in the CDR3. Here the CDR3 reads CATSSMPSQPQHF. The CDR3 DNA reads as TGTGCCACCAGCAGTATGCCTTCCCAGCCCCAGCATTTT.

This clonotype came up many times. This chain joins TRBV6-2 or TRBV6-3 and TRBJ2-1; D possibly uses TRBD1 or TRBD2 (5 bases each). In germline, CDR1 is MNHEY, CDR2 SVGEGT. The CDR3 covers 18 residues. V lost 0 bases and J lost 0, with 15 bases in between. CDR3 loop: CASSYSQMGVISYNEQFF. The CDR3 nucleotides are TGTGCCAGCAGTTACTCTCAAATGGGGGTTATCTCCTACAATGAGCAGTTCTTC.

The V and J genes are TRBV11-1 and TRBJ2-4; the D is unclear. The germline V gene encodes CDR1 SGHAT and CDR2 FQDESV (reference sequence). The length of the CDR3 is 20 residues. The ends were cut back, 5 bases at V and 1 base at J, with 27 bases in the middle. The chain's CDR3 is CASSQNRVSAHLVAKNIQYF. CDR3 in DNA: TGTGCCAGCAGCCAAAACCGGGTTTCGGCACATCTCGTCGCCAAAAACATTCAGTACTTC.

This clonotype was seen repeatedly, ten times or more. The J gene is TRBJ2-7, the V gene TRBV7-2; a weak D match, TRBD2 (6 bases). The V gene lost 1 base and the J gene lost 3 bases, with 7 bases spanning the gap. CDR3 length equals 13 residues. Germline CDR1 and CDR2: SGHTA and FQGNSA. The CDR3 DNA reads TGTGCCAGCAGCTTAGAAGCGGGCTACGAGCAGTACTTC. Translated: CASSLEAGYEQYF.

The V call is TRBV29-1, the J call TRBJ2-7; D is undetermined. CDR3 size: 13 residues. In germline, CDR1 is SQVTM, CDR2 ANQGSEA. The V end lost 3 bases, the J end lost 6 bases, and 15 bases lay between the germline ends. CDR3 sequence: CSVEGSALGEQYF. CDR3 coding DNA: TGCAGCGTTGAGGGGTCAGCGCTTGGCGAGCAGTACTTC.

In this sample, this clonotype turned up a few times. This chain connects TRBV7-9 to TRBJ2-1; a weak D match, TRBD1 (6 bases). V lost 1 base and J 9 bases, leaving 13 bases between the germline ends. Per germline, CDR1 SEHNR and CDR2 FQNEAQ (reference sequence). This CDR3 comprises 14 residues. The CDR3 region has the DNA TGTGCCAGCAGCTTAGGGGGTCAGGGGACTGAGCAGTTCTTC. It specifies CASSLGGQGTEQFF.

The rearrangement joins TRBV3-1 to TRBJ1-1; tentative D call: TRBD1 (6 bases). Germline values: CDR1 LGHDT, CDR2 YNNKEL (reference sequence). V lost 2 bases and J 3 bases, leaving 16 bases between the germline ends. This CDR3 contains 16 residues. As DNA, the CDR3 is TGTGCCAGCAGCCAACGGTTGTCGGACAGAGACACTGAAGCTTTCTTT. Translated: CASSQRLSDRDTEAFF.

The gene calls are TRBV28 and TRBJ2-1, with 16 bases identical to TRBD2. In germline, CDR1 is MDHEN, CDR2 SYDVKM. The CDR3 runs 16 residues. The V segment lost 3 bases and the J segment 9 bases; nucleotides outside the gene matches: 5. The CDR3 coding sequence is TGTGCCAGCAGTTTGGGACTAGCGGGGGGGCGGGTTGAGCAGTTCTTC. Translation: CASSLGLAGGRVEQFF.

The J gene is TRBJ2-1, the V gene TRBV6-1; TRBD1 aligns across 9 bases. The length of the CDR3 is 14 residues. Germline V gives CDR1 MNHNS, CDR2 SASEGT. The V segment lost 7 bases and the J segment 7 bases; nucleotides outside the gene matches: 8. In nucleotides, the CDR3 is TGTGCCAGCACGGGGACAGGGTTGATTAATGAGCAGTTCTTC. Amino acids: CASTGTGLINEQFF.

In its sample, this clonotype was seen many times. This chain joins TRBV5-5 and TRBJ2-1; D gene unclear. The CDR3 runs to 16 residues. Trimming stripped 1 base from V and 0 bases from J, with 11 bases between. Germline loops: CDR1 SGHKS, CDR2 YYEKEE (reference sequence). The CDR3 region has the DNA TGTGCCAGCAGCTTGAGGCTGAGTAGCTCCTACAATGAGCAGTTCTTC. Its protein product is CASSLRLSSSYNEQFF.

At least ten counts were recorded for this clonotype. The CDR3 nucleotides read TGTGCCATCGGTAACCTGGGAGTCCTCAATGAGCAGTTCTTC. It encodes CAIGNLGVLNEQFF. The V call is TRBV10-3, the J call TRBJ2-1, with a weak D call TRBD2 (5 bases). Germline CDR1 reads ENHRY; CDR2 reads SYGVKD. The CDR3 is 14 amino acids. V was shortened by 8 bases and J by 6 bases, with 17 bases between the two germline ends.

This clonotype has just a few counts. This chain uses TRBV20-1 with TRBJ1-2; no firm D call. The CDR3 consists of 12 residues. V lost 3 bases, J lost 7 bases, and 12 bases lay in between. Per the germline V gene, CDR1 is DFQATT and CDR2 is SNEGSKA (reference sequence). CDR3 in amino acids: CSASDLPAGYTF. CDR3 nucleotides: TGCAGTGCTAGTGATCTGCCGGCTGGCTACACCTTC.

A few counts support this clonotype. The CDR3 nucleotides are TGTGCCAGCAGAGAGGTCGGGGCCCACACCTACGAGCAGTACTTC. Translating gives CASREVGAHTYEQYF. This chain connects TRBV28 to TRBJ2-7; D tentatively reads TRBD1 or TRBD2 (5 bases each). V lost 6 bases, J lost 2 bases, and 17 bases lay in between. The CDR3 sequence is 15 residues long. CDR1 is MDHEN, CDR2 SYDVKM, per germline.